Listed below are T cell receptor beta chains from one sample, sequenced in a study of T cell responses to AZD1222 COVID-19 vaccine. Only in-frame clones appear in the TCRdb table, and some are missing; sequencing was by immunoSEQ multiplex PCR. Of 45,000 to 55,000 clones listed, around four fifths are singletons. Specimen: peripheral blood, collected on day 0 of AZD1222 vaccination. The source of these receptors is an adult in good health. Both conserved end residues are part of each CDR3. Each record gives: V gene, J gene, D gene, clone size, CDR3 protein, CDR3 DNA. The D gene is left open where the match is weak. Size values are once, few and many counts, or a class for expanded clones, and some rows have none.

TRBV21-1	TRBJ1-6	-	-	CASYLPKRTYNSPLHF	TGTGCCAGCTACCTCCCAAAACGGACATATAATTCACCCCTCCACTTT
TRBV19	TRBJ2-7	-	few	CASSMTLSSYEQYF	TGTGCCAGTAGTATGACCCTCAGCTCCTACGAGCAGTACTTC
TRBV18	TRBJ1-3	TRBD1	-	CASSPRDRASGNTIYF	TGTGCCAGCTCACCGCGGGACAGGGCTTCTGGAAACACCATATATTTT
TRBV25-1	TRBJ1-5	-	-	CASRPGANQPQHF	TGTGCCAGCAGGCCTGGGGCAAATCAGCCCCAGCATTTT
TRBV5-1	TRBJ2-3	-	-	CASSPWTGISTDTQYF	TGCGCCAGCAGCCCGTGGACGGGGATTAGCACAGATACGCAGTATTTT
TRBV6-2/TRBV6-3	TRBJ2-7	TRBD1	-	CASSSDRERSYEQYF	TGTGCCAGCAGTTCCGACAGGGAGCGATCCTACGAGCAGTACTTC
TRBV2	TRBJ1-2	-	-	CASSVLETAASGYTF	TGTGCCAGCAGTGTATTAGAGACAGCAGCTTCGGGCTACACCTTC
TRBV4-2	TRBJ2-3	TRBD2	-	CASSQDGSGSVGDTQYF	TGTGCCAGCAGCCAAGACGGAAGCGGGAGTGTGGGAGATACGCAGTATTTT
TRBV30	TRBJ2-7	TRBD2	-	CAWKSLGLAREQYF	TGTGCCTGGAAGTCCCTGGGACTAGCGCGCGAGCAGTACTTC
TRBV10-3	TRBJ1-2	TRBD1	-	CAISSGTGGGYTF	TGTGCCATCAGTTCCGGGACAGGGGGAGGCTACACCTTC
TRBV7-2	TRBJ2-4	-	-	CASSLQGNIQYF	TGTGCCAGCAGCCTACAGGGTAACATTCAGTACTTC
TRBV6-5	TRBJ2-7	TRBD1	-	CASSYSTGVEQYF	TGTGCCAGCAGTTACTCGACAGGGGTCGAGCAGTACTTC
TRBV28	TRBJ1-6	TRBD1	-	CASSLPGQSNSPLHF	TGTGCCAGCAGCCTGCCGGGACAGAGTAATTCACCCCTCCACTTT
TRBV19	TRBJ2-3	-	-	CASSMRAGSSTDTQYF	TGTGCCAGTAGTATGAGGGCGGGGTCTAGCACAGATACGCAGTATTTT
TRBV9	TRBJ1-3	-	-	CASSVAPAVSGNTIYF	TGTGCCAGCAGCGTAGCCCCCGCGGTCTCTGGAAACACCATATATTTT
TRBV9	TRBJ2-4	TRBD2	-	CASSVGAGRENIQYF	TGTGCCAGCAGCGTGGGGGCCGGGAGGGAAAACATTCAGTACTTC
TRBV3-1/TRBV3-2	TRBJ2-4	TRBD2	-	CASSPLTSGAGGGKNIQYF	TGTGCCAGCAGTCCCCTGACTAGCGGGGCAGGTGGGGGCAAAAACATTCAGTACTTC
TRBV3-1/TRBV3-2	TRBJ1-2	-	once	CASSQDRDLGGTGYTF	TGTGCCAGCAGCCAAGACCGTGATTTGGGCGGAACCGGCTACACCTTC
TRBV2	TRBJ1-3	-	-	CASSLIPTGSGNTIYF	TGTGCCAGCAGTCTCATTCCTACAGGGTCGGGAAACACCATATATTTT
TRBV7-9	TRBJ2-4	-	few	CASSSIAAGALVIQYF	TGTGCCAGCAGCTCAATCGCGGCGGGGGCATTGGTCATTCAGTACTTC
TRBV7-2	TRBJ2-7	-	-	CASSLGHNSYEQYF	TGTGCCAGCAGCTTGGGACACAACTCCTACGAGCAGTACTTC
TRBV14	TRBJ2-1	TRBD2	many	CASSQESSGSWGSYNEQFF	TGTGCCAGCAGCCAAGAGTCTAGCGGGAGCTGGGGCTCCTACAATGAGCAGTTCTTC
TRBV30	TRBJ1-4	-	-	CAWSALATRSEKLFF	TGTGCCTGGAGTGCTTTGGCGACGCGGAGTGAAAAACTGTTTTTT
TRBV18	TRBJ1-5	-	-	CASSPGFGNQPQHF	TGTGCCAGCTCACCAGGGTTTGGCAATCAGCCCCAGCATTTT
TRBV21-1	TRBJ1-5	-	-	CASSKLTSYSNQPQHF	TGTGCCAGCAGCAAATTGACATCCTATAGCAATCAGCCCCAGCATTTT
TRBV6-2/TRBV6-3	TRBJ1-3	-	-	CASSYLQGSARGNTIYF	TGTGCCAGCAGTTACCTCCAGGGGTCAGCGCGAGGAAACACCATATATTTT
TRBV19	TRBJ1-6	-	-	CASSRRDGTYNSPLHF	TGTGCCAGTAGCCGGAGGGACGGTACCTATAATTCACCCCTCCACTTT
TRBV9	TRBJ1-1	-	-	CASSARTENTEAFF	TGTGCCAGCAGCGCTAGGACAGAGAACACTGAAGCTTTCTTT